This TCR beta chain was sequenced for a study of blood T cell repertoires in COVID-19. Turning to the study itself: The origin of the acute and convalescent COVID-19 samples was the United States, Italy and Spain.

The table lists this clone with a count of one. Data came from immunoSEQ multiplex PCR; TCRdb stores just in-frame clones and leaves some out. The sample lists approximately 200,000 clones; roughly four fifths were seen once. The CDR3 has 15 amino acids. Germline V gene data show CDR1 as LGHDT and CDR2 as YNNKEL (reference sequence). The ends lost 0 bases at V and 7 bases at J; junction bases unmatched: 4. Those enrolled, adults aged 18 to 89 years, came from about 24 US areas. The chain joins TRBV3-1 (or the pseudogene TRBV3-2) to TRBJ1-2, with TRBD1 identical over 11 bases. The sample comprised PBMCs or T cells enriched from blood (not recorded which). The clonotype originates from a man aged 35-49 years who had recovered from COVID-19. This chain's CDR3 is CASSQDGTGGFGYTF. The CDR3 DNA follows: TGTGCCAGCAGCCAAGATGGGACAGGGGGTTTTGGCTACACCTTC.